What follows describes a single T cell receptor (beta chain). The data originate from a study of blood T cell repertoires in COVID-19. Study background: Samples representing acute and convalescent COVID-19 were sourced from the United States, Italy and Spain.

As processed by the authors: Amplification with reference gene primers provided the estimates of nucleated cell counts. Some clones are missing from TCRdb's copy, which holds only in-frame ones; the method was immunoSEQ multiplex PCR. V and J calls and clone size are those listed in that table; D and trimming were worked out from the DNA. Found here are about 330,000 clones, 89% of them singletons; the top ten hold around 6%. The sequence came from a man aged 18 to 29 who had recovered from COVID-19. Sequencing was performed on peripheral blood.

The CDR3 spells CASSLPLQDGYTF. The DNA of the CDR3 is TGTGCCAGCAGTCTCCCCCTCCAGGATGGCTACACCTTC. The chain carries TRBV6-2 or TRBV6-3 and TRBJ1-2; D is unresolved. The V and J ends lost 5 bases and 6 bases respectively, with 13 bases between them. The CDR3 is 13 amino acids. Germline assignment: CDR1 MNHEY and CDR2 SVGEGT.